A selection of T cell receptor beta chains follows, all from one sample in a study of blood T cells in healthy people across ages. TCRdb redid the calling of the 5' RACE reads with MiXCR, one entry per CDR3 protein. This sample has about 760,000 distinct CDR3 sequences; about 61% occur once, and the top ten carry approximately 24%. Source material: blood. The origin of the receptors is a man aged 35 to 55 in good health. The CDR3 runs from the conserved cysteine through the conserved F or W. A D gene is named only where the DNA matches it firmly. Size values are once, few and many counts, or a class for expanded clones, and some rows have none.

clone_size: once; v_call: TRBV9; j_call: TRBJ2-2; d_call: .; cdr3_aa: CASSGRRRANTGELFF; cdr3_nt: TGTGCCAGCAGCGGCAGGAGGCGCGCGAACACCGGGGAGCTGTTTTTT
clone_size: .; v_call: TRBV6-1; j_call: TRBJ1-2; d_call: .; cdr3_aa: CASRSPQGANYGYTF; cdr3_nt: TGTGCCAGCAGGAGCCCACAGGGAGCTAACTATGGCTACACCTTC
clone_size: few; v_call: TRBV10-3; j_call: TRBJ2-3; d_call: .; cdr3_aa: CAISESAAGLVTDTQYF; cdr3_nt: TGTGCCATCAGTGAGTCGGCTGCGGGATTGGTTACAGATACGCAGTATTTT
clone_size: few; v_call: TRBV12-5; j_call: TRBJ2-6; d_call: .; cdr3_aa: CASGLSHTRGPGANVLTF; cdr3_nt: TGTGCTAGTGGTTTGTCTCATACAAGGGGACCTGGGGCCAACGTCCTGACTTTC
clone_size: few; v_call: TRBV9; j_call: TRBJ2-5; d_call: .; cdr3_aa: CASSVAGQQKETQYF; cdr3_nt: TGTGCCAGCAGCGTAGCCGGACAGCAGAAAGAGACCCAGTACTTC
clone_size: once; v_call: TRBV28; j_call: TRBJ2-5; d_call: TRBD1; cdr3_aa: CASSSQARQGRETQYF; cdr3_nt: TGTGCCAGCAGTTCCCAGGCCAGACAGGGACGAGAGACCCAGTACTTC
clone_size: .; v_call: TRBV7-9; j_call: TRBJ2-1; d_call: .; cdr3_aa: CASRFGGSTRNNEQFF; cdr3_nt: TGTGCCAGCAGGTTTGGAGGGTCCACGCGTAACAATGAGCAGTTCTTC
clone_size: few; v_call: TRBV28; j_call: TRBJ2-7; d_call: TRBD2; cdr3_aa: CASTPSGGTYEQYF; cdr3_nt: TGTGCCAGCACCCCTAGCGGGGGGACCTACGAGCAGTACTTC
clone_size: .; v_call: TRBV23-1; j_call: TRBJ2-5; d_call: .; cdr3_aa: CASSQSLATYYKEQYF; cdr3_nt: TGCGCCAGCAGTCAATCTCTAGCGACTTATTACAAGGAGCAGTACTTC
clone_size: .; v_call: TRBV12-3/TRBV12-4; j_call: TRBJ1-2; d_call: .; cdr3_aa: CASSLNGDGYTF; cdr3_nt: TGTGCCAGCAGTCTTAACGGAGATGGCTACACCTTC
clone_size: .; v_call: TRBV25-1; j_call: TRBJ2-1; d_call: TRBD1; cdr3_aa: CASSDQGVHEQFF; cdr3_nt: TGTGCCAGCAGTGACCAGGGGGTCCATGAGCAGTTCTTC
clone_size: .; v_call: TRBV29-1; j_call: TRBJ2-3; d_call: .; cdr3_aa: CSVVALAHTDTQYF; cdr3_nt: TGCAGCGTTGTCGCGCTAGCCCACACAGATACGCAGTATTTT
clone_size: .; v_call: TRBV6-2/TRBV6-3; j_call: TRBJ2-2; d_call: TRBD2; cdr3_aa: CASSYASGMNTGELFF; cdr3_nt: TGTGCCAGCAGTTACGCTAGCGGGATGAACACCGGGGAGCTGTTTTTT
clone_size: .; v_call: TRBV2; j_call: TRBJ2-5; d_call: .; cdr3_aa: CASSFPGCTGGETQYF; cdr3_nt: TGTGCCAGCAGCTTTCCCGGATGCACTGGAGGAGAGACCCAGTACTTC
clone_size: few; v_call: TRBV11-3; j_call: TRBJ1-1; d_call: TRBD1; cdr3_aa: CASTLDRGNTEAFF; cdr3_nt: TGTGCCAGCACCCTGGACAGGGGGAACACTGAAGCTTTCTTT
clone_size: .; v_call: TRBV20-1; j_call: TRBJ2-7; d_call: TRBD1; cdr3_aa: CSARPWDRGPPGEQYF; cdr3_nt: TGCAGTGCTAGACCCTGGGACAGGGGGCCACCTGGCGAGCAGTACTTC
clone_size: .; v_call: TRBV4-3; j_call: TRBJ2-1; d_call: .; cdr3_aa: CASSQEPGGLRWQFF; cdr3_nt: TGCGCCAGCAGCCAAGAACCGGGGGGCCTACGGTGGCAGTTCTTC
clone_size: .; v_call: TRBV24-1; j_call: TRBJ2-7; d_call: TRBD2; cdr3_aa: CATSDSRGSGFSYEQYF; cdr3_nt: TGTGCCACCAGTGATTCACGGGGTAGCGGGTTCTCCTACGAGCAGTACTTC
clone_size: .; v_call: TRBV5-1; j_call: TRBJ1-2; d_call: .; cdr3_aa: CASSLGQVEYGYTF; cdr3_nt: TGCGCCAGCAGCTTGGGACAGGTAGAATATGGCTACACCTTC
clone_size: .; v_call: TRBV20-1; j_call: TRBJ2-7; d_call: .; cdr3_aa: CSVPRGGSTYEQYF; cdr3_nt: TGCAGTGTTCCTAGAGGCGGGTCTACCTACGAGCAGTACTTC
clone_size: few; v_call: TRBV5-1; j_call: TRBJ2-7; d_call: .; cdr3_aa: CASGARGRGYEQYF; cdr3_nt: TGCGCCAGCGGAGCGAGGGGGCGGGGGTACGAGCAGTACTTC
clone_size: .; v_call: TRBV28; j_call: TRBJ1-4; d_call: .; cdr3_aa: CASREVSTNEKLFF; cdr3_nt: TGTGCCAGCAGAGAGGTTTCAACTAATGAAAAACTGTTTTTT
clone_size: few; v_call: TRBV29-1; j_call: TRBJ2-2; d_call: .; cdr3_aa: CSVDWGSNTGELFF; cdr3_nt: TGCAGCGTTGATTGGGGGTCCAACACCGGGGAGCTGTTTTTT
clone_size: .; v_call: TRBV28; j_call: TRBJ2-1; d_call: .; cdr3_aa: CASSPYGRDLYNEQFF; cdr3_nt: TGTGCCAGCAGTCCTTATGGACGGGATCTTTACAATGAGCAGTTCTTC
clone_size: .; v_call: TRBV20-1; j_call: TRBJ2-1; d_call: TRBD1; cdr3_aa: CSARDPFGDRPYNEQFF; cdr3_nt: TGCAGTGCTAGAGATCCTTTCGGGGACAGGCCCTACAATGAGCAGTTCTTC
clone_size: .; v_call: TRBV21-1; j_call: TRBJ1-1; d_call: .; cdr3_aa: CASSPWTVLFSEAFF; cdr3_nt: TGTGCCAGCAGCCCCTGGACGGTGTTATTCTCTGAAGCTTTCTTT
clone_size: once; v_call: TRBV9; j_call: TRBJ2-3; d_call: TRBD2; cdr3_aa: CASSERGLADTDTQYF; cdr3_nt: TGTGCCAGCAGCGAGAGGGGACTAGCGGACACAGATACGCAGTATTTT
clone_size: .; v_call: TRBV6-1; j_call: TRBJ2-3; d_call: .; cdr3_aa: CATHSYRSTDTQYF; cdr3_nt: TGTGCCACTCACAGTTACAGGAGCACAGATACGCAGTATTTT